Listed below are T cell receptor beta chains from one sample, sequenced in a study of human T cells and chemical hapten exposure. Via MiXCR, TCRdb re-called the RACE reads, giving one row per CDR3 protein. Of 79,000 or so distinct CDR3 sequences listed, around 10% were seen once; the top ten hold about 1.4%. Sequencing was performed on whole blood, taken in connection with sensitization to the hapten diphenylcyclopropenone (DPC). Every receptor here comes from a woman between 50 and 59 years old with alopecia areata. Some clones in this sample may be carry-over from other donors' samples. Each CDR3 is given with its conserved first and last residue. Each record gives: clone size, V gene, CDR3 protein. A row's size may be missing; if present it is once, few, many or a size class.

NA TRBV5-1 CASSLDSGGWNTEAFF
few TRBV10-2 CASSEFSSYEQYF
NA TRBV6-2/TRBV6-3 CASTDDSSYEQYF
NA TRBV6-2/TRBV6-3 CASSYPAGGNEQFF
many TRBV7-9 CASSLGTAYQPQHF
NA TRBV6-5 CASRGGPGPNQPQHF
NA TRBV18 CASSPGTTANEQFF
few TRBV11-2 CASSLGSQETQYF
few TRBV5-8 CASTRRTDTQYF
many TRBV3-1 CASSGTYEQYF
few TRBV11-2 CASRPGQGAGTGYTF
few TRBV21-1 CASSGGSGNTGELFF
NA TRBV9 CASSVAPQGKKYF
few TRBV15 CATSGGLAAGAQYF